This T cell receptor (beta chain) was identified in a study of Graves' ophthalmopathy and Graves' hyperthyroidism. As the template, RNA transcripts were used to amplify TCR beta CDR3 regions. First-round RT-PCR relied on HTBI primers, and a second-round multiplex PCR came next. One entry per CDR3 protein, called by TCRdb with MiXCR from the multiplex PCR reads. This sample has 900,000 to 1,200,000 distinct CDR3 sequences; roughly two fifths occur once, and the top ten carry over 8.5%. This CDR3 comprises 12 residues. V was cut by 3 bases and J by 4 bases, with 7 bases left in between. In germline, CDR1 is LNHDA, CDR2 SQIVND (reference sequence). Enrollment excluded any patients with other autoimmune diseases, uncontrolled infections, pregnancy or lactation. The diagnosis combined clinical symptoms, thyroxine, TRAb, thyroid ultrasound and orbital computed tomography scans.

Sample: peripheral blood or thyroid tissue (not recorded which). J is TRBJ2-7 and V is TRBV19, with D unclear. This receptor was obtained from an adult man with Graves' hyperthyroidism. For the CDR3, the DNA is TGTGCCAGTAGTATCCGGGTATACGAGCAGTACTTC. It codes for CASSIRVYEQYF.